Detailed here is one T cell receptor (beta chain). The antigen remains undetermined. This CDR3 has 11 residues. The V gene lost 8 bases and the J gene lost 6 bases, with 11 bases spanning the gap. Germline-derived CDR1 and CDR2 are LNHDA and SQIVND (reference sequence). TCRdb re-derived calls from the reads in MiXCR, one entry per CDR3 protein. The sample yields roughly 700,000 distinct CDR3 sequences, 33% seen once. The sample is drawn from a study of T cell repertoires in cytomegalovirus infection. Study-level information: Newly reported HLA-C-restricted and thoroughly characterized HLA-B-restricted CMV epitopes were employed. Indications came from public TCR beta signatures; they pointed to CMV infection and to a matching HLA type. The study, taken as a whole, reports: CMV-specific TCR beta clonotypes restricted by HLA-C dominated the ex vivo response.

The specimen was cultured PBMCs, collected from culture after CMV antigen stimulation. The chain recombines TRBV19 with TRBJ2-7; D is ambiguous. This clonotype was obtained from a human donor in good health (CMV status not recorded). Some clones in this sample may be carry-over from other donors' samples. The chain's CDR3 is CASLGVGEQYF. CDR3 coding DNA: TGTGCCAGTCTAGGCGTCGGCGAGCAGTACTTC.